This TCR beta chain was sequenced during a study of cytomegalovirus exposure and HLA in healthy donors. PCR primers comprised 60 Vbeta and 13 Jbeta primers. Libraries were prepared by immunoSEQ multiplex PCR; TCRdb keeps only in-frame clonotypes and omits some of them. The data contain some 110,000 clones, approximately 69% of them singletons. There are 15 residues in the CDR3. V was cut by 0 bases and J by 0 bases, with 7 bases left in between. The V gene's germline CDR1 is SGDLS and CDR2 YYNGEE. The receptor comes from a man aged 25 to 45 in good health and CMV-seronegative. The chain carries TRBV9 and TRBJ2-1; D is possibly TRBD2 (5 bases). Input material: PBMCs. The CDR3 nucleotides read TGTGCCAGCAGCGTAGACGGGAACTCCTACAATGAGCAGTTCTTC. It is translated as CASSVDGNSYNEQFF.